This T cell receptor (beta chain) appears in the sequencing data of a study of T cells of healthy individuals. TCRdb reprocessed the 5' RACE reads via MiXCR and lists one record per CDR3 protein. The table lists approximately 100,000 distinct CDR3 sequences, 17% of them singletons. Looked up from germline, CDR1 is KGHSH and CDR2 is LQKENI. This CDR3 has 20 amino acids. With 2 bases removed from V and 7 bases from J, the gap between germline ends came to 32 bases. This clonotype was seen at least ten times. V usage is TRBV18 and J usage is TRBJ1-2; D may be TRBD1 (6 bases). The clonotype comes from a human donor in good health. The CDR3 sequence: CASSPYQYSPGFTGPPGYTF. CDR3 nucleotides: TGTGCCAGCTCACCATATCAATACAGCCCAGGATTCACAGGGCCTCCTGGCTACACCTTC.